A single sample is the source of the 5 T cell receptor beta chains below, sequenced in a study of blood T cell repertoires in COVID-19. The protocol was immunoSEQ multiplex PCR, while the TCRdb copy is restricted to in-frame clones and leaves out a portion. This table has roughly 290,000 clones, around 85% appearing once. Input material: peripheral blood. The receptor source for this set is a woman in her twenties or thirties who had recovered from COVID-19.

The CDR3 DNA is TGTGCCAGCAGCGACGTCGGGACAGGGCTCTACGAGCAGTACTTC. Translation: CASSDVGTGLYEQYF. The genes are TRBV27 and TRBJ2-7; 9 bases map to TRBD1. The CDR3 loop spans 15 amino acids. The junction had 9 bases not matched to a gene; V was cut back by 6 bases and J by 3 bases. CDR1 and CDR2 from the germline V gene are MNHEY and SMNVEV (reference sequence).

This chain joins TRBV18 and TRBJ1-4; perhaps TRBD1 as D (6 bases). The CDR3 contains 14 residues. The V gene's germline CDR1 is KGHSH and CDR2 LQKENI. The ends were cut back, 3 bases at V and 8 bases at J, with 13 bases in the middle. CDR3 protein: CASSPGRGREKLFF. The CDR3 DNA sequence: TGTGCCAGCTCACCGGGCAGGGGCCGGGAAAAACTGTTTTTT.

V usage is TRBV19 and J usage is TRBJ2-2, with 10 bases matching TRBD2. V was clipped by 3 bases and J by 6 bases; unmatched bases: 4. This CDR3 contains 15 residues. Germline assignment: CDR1 LNHDA and CDR2 SQIVND (reference sequence). DNA of the CDR3: TGTGCCAGTAGTATCTCAGCGGGGGGGCCCGGGGAGCTGTTTTTT. It specifies CASSISAGGPGELFF.

This chain connects TRBV5-3 to TRBJ2-1, with 13 bases matching TRBD2. TRBV5-3 is an ORF, with its function uncertain. The CDR3 length is 17 residues. V was pared by 10 bases and J by 6 bases, with 16 bases of the junction left unmatched. The CDR3 here is CAGRRGGLAGRRNEQFF. In DNA, the CDR3 is TGTGCCGGACGGAGGGGGGGACTAGCGGGACGGCGCAATGAGCAGTTCTTC.

The genes are TRBV19 and TRBJ2-1, with 7 bases lining up with TRBD2. The CDR3 is 14 amino acids. Losses at the gene ends were 4 bases for V and 7 bases for J; bases not matched to a gene: 7. CDR1 LNHDA and CDR2 SQIVND come from the germline V gene (reference sequence). CDR3 residues: CASSTAGAWNEQFF. CDR3 nucleotide sequence: TGTGCCAGTAGTACGGCGGGAGCGTGGAATGAGCAGTTCTTC.